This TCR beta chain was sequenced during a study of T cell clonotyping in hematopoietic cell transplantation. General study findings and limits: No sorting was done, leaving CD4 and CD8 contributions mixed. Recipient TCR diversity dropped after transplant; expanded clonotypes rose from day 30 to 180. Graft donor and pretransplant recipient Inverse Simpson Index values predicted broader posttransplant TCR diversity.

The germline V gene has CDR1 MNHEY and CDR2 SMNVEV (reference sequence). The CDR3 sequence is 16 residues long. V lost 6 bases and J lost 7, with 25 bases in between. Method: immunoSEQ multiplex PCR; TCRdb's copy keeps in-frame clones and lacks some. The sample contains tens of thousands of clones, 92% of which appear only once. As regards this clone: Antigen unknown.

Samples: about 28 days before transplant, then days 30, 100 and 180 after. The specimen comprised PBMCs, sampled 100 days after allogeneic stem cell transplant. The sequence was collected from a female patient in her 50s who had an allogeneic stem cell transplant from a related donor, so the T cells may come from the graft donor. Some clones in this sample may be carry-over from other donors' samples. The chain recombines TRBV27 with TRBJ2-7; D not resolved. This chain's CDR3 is CASSFQYQDPPWEQYF. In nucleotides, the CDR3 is TGTGCCAGCAGCTTCCAATACCAGGACCCTCCGTGGGAGCAGTACTTC.